Each of the 14 T cell receptor beta chains below was sequenced from the same sample in a study of Ad26.COV2.S vaccination and SARS-CoV-2 variants. Only in-frame clones appear in the TCRdb table, and some are missing; sequencing was by immunoSEQ multiplex PCR. The table has about 440,000 clones, around nine tenths seen once; the top ten hold about 13%. Treatment given: around 19 received Ad26.COV2.S at low or high dose, single or two shots; 5 received placebo; per-sample allocation not given. It was on day 63 after the first vaccine or placebo injection that samples were taken. The input for sequencing was peripheral blood, taken in a trial of Ad26.COV2.S vaccine versus placebo. The source is a person aged 18-65 years who received the Ad26.COV2.S COVID-19 vaccine or a placebo.

The V and J genes are TRBV12-3 or TRBV12-4 and TRBJ1-3, with D unclear. The CDR3 length is 13 residues. V was trimmed by 7 bases and J by 4 bases, leaving 11 bases between them. CDR3 protein: CASTSVGGNTIYF. CDR3 DNA sequence: TGTGCCAGCACCAGTGTGGGGGGAAACACCATATATTTT.

V gene TRBV7-2 combines with J gene TRBJ2-6; D is perhaps TRBD2 (6 bases). From germline, CDR1 is SGHTA and CDR2 FQGNSA. The V gene lost 4 bases and the J gene lost 0 bases, with 16 bases spanning the gap. CDR3 length: 18 amino acids. This CDR3 reads CASSSFSGSSSGANVLTF. The CDR3, as DNA: TGTGCCAGCAGCTCATTTAGCGGATCGAGCTCTGGGGCCAACGTCCTGACTTTC.

About this clone: The sample has other DNA sequences that encode this CDR3 too. The V call is TRBV5-4, the J call TRBJ2-1; D remains unclear. Germline CDR1 reads SGHNT; CDR2 reads YYREEE (reference sequence). The CDR3 sequence is 16 residues long. The V end was cut by 0 bases, the J end by 0 bases, with 10 bases between. The CDR3 region has the DNA TGTGCCAGCAGCTTGGCTGGCGGAAGCTCCTACAATGAGCAGTTCTTC. Protein product: CASSLAGGSSYNEQFF.

V and J are TRBV4-2 and TRBJ2-1; no reliable D call. The ends were cut back, 0 bases at V and 7 bases at J, with 10 bases in the middle. There are 14 residues in the CDR3. Germline V CDR1 and CDR2: LGHNA, YNFKEQ. The CDR3 is CASSQEARRNEQFF. The CDR3 nucleotides are TGTGCCAGCAGCCAAGAGGCCCGAAGGAATGAGCAGTTCTTC.

V and J are TRBV7-2 and TRBJ1-3; D perhaps matches TRBD1 (5 bases). Germline CDR1 reads SGHTA; CDR2 reads FQGNSA. Between the trimmed V and J ends, which lost 3 bases and 7 bases, there was a span of 13 bases. The CDR3 totals 14 residues. The CDR3 sequence: CASSFGRGMNTIYF. The CDR3 region has the DNA TGTGCCAGCAGCTTTGGGAGGGGTATGAACACCATATATTTT. The full variable domain, completed using reference TRBV7-2 and TRBJ1-3, is GAGVSQSPSNKVTEKGKDVELRCDPISGHTALYWYRQSLGQGLEFLIYFQGNSAPDKSGLPSDRFSAERTGGSVSTLTIQRTQQEDSAVYLCASSFGRGMNTIYFGEGSWLTVV.

The V call is TRBV12-3 or TRBV12-4, the J call TRBJ1-2; D uncertain. Deletions cut 3 bases from V and 4 bases from J, with 9 bases between. CDR3 length equals 13 residues. DNA of the CDR3: TGTGCCAGCAGTTTTGGAGTGGCCTATGGCTACACCTTC. Its translation: CASSFGVAYGYTF.

The J gene is TRBJ2-7, the V gene TRBV9; 9 positions match TRBD1. From germline, CDR1 is SGDLS and CDR2 YYNGEE. There are 17 residues in the CDR3. The V and J ends lost 3 bases and 2 bases, in that order; junction bases with no gene match: 12. The CDR3 DNA is TGTGCCAGCAGCGGAGAGCACCCGGGACAGGGACCCTACGAGCAGTACTTC. Its protein product is CASSGEHPGQGPYEQYF.

This sequence joins TRBV13 and TRBJ2-3; D call uncertain. The V end was cut by 1 base, the J end by 0 bases, with 2 bases between. Germline CDR1 and CDR2: PRHDT and FYEKMQ (reference sequence). The CDR3 has 13 residues. DNA for the CDR3: TGTGCCAGCAGCTTAGCTAGCACAGATACGCAGTATTTT. The encoded protein is CASSLASTDTQYF.

The rearrangement joins TRBV5-1 to TRBJ2-1, with TRBD2 identical over 11 bases. V gave up 1 base and J gave up 6 bases; unmatched junction bases: 3. CDR1 and CDR2 from the germline V gene are SGHRS and YFSETQ. The CDR3 runs 15 residues. CDR3 bases: TGCGCCAGCAGCTTGAAAGGACTAGCGGGCAATGAGCAGTTCTTC. It yields the protein CASSLKGLAGNEQFF.

The CDR3 loop is CASSQEGQGRYEQYF. The CDR3 DNA reads as TGTGCCAGCAGCCAGGAGGGACAGGGAAGATACGAGCAGTACTTC. This chain connects TRBV3-1 (or the pseudogene TRBV3-2) to TRBJ2-7, with 9 bases fitting TRBD1. Germline CDR1 is LGHDT and CDR2 is YNNKEL (reference sequence). The ends lost 3 bases at V and 4 bases at J; junction bases unmatched: 7. There are 15 residues in the CDR3.

The V and J genes are TRBV7-8 and TRBJ1-3; 8 bases align to TRBD1. Germline CDR1 SGHVS, CDR2 FQNEAQ. The V and J ends lost 5 bases and 0 bases, in that order; junction bases with no gene match: 6. The CDR3 loop spans 16 amino acids. The chain's CDR3 is CASSATGTGSGNTIYF. CDR3 DNA sequence: TGTGCCAGCAGCGCAACCGGGACAGGCTCTGGAAACACCATATATTTT.

V is TRBV2 and J is TRBJ2-3; 7 positions match TRBD1. CDR1 SNHLY and CDR2 FYNNEI come from the germline V gene. The V segment lost 3 bases and the J segment 9 bases; nucleotides outside the gene matches: 9. The CDR3 runs to 14 residues. This CDR3 reads CASSDRGLLRTQYF. The CDR3 DNA reads TGTGCCAGCAGTGACAGGGGGTTGCTGCGGACGCAGTATTTT.

The J gene is TRBJ2-7, the V gene TRBV11-2; the match to TRBD1 covers 9 bases. J gave up 3 bases and V 5 bases, and 5 bases lay outside the gene matches. The germline V gene has CDR1 SGHAT and CDR2 FQNNGV. This CDR3 is 14 amino acids long. In DNA, the CDR3 is TGTGCCAGCAGCACGACAGGGGGGGACTACGAGCAGTACTTC. Its protein product is CASSTTGGDYEQYF.

The gene calls are TRBV6-5 and TRBJ2-1, with D tentatively TRBD2 (5 bases). V was cut by 5 bases and J by 9 bases, with 11 bases left in between. The germline gives CDR1 MNHEY, CDR2 SVGAGI. The CDR3 contains 12 residues. This CDR3 reads CASSQIGGEQFF. CDR3 sequence (DNA): TGTGCCAGCAGTCAAATTGGAGGTGAGCAGTTCTTC.